The 24 T cell receptor beta chains below come from one sample, sequenced in a study of OX40 agonist ivuxolimab in advanced cancers. Data came from immunoSEQ multiplex PCR; TCRdb stores just in-frame clones and leaves some out. This table has approximately 41,000 clones, around four fifths appearing once. This specimen consisted of CD4+ or CD8+ T cells sorted from blood, obtained in a trial of the OX40 agonist ivuxolimab. Receptor source: an adult with an advanced solid tumor such as melanoma, head and neck, liver or kidney cancer.

This chain joins TRBV10-1 and TRBJ1-1; the D gene is possibly TRBD1 (5 bases). Germline-derived CDR1 and CDR2 are WNHNN and SYGVQD (reference sequence). This CDR3 comprises 14 residues. Trimming shortened V by 3 bases and J by 1 base, and 9 bases separated the two germline ends. The CDR3 DNA is TGCGCCAGCAGTGACGGAGGGGAGAACACTGAAGCTTTCTTT. Translation: CASSDGGENTEAFF.

The V gene is TRBV7-9, the J gene TRBJ1-6; D is unclear. The CDR3 extends over 15 amino acids. Per germline, CDR1 SEHNR and CDR2 FQNEAQ (reference sequence). V was cut by 1 base and J by 4 bases, with 8 bases left in between. Written as DNA, the CDR3 is TGTGCCAGCAGCTTAGATCGCATTTATAATTCACCCCTCCACTTT. Protein product: CASSLDRIYNSPLHF.

The rearrangement links TRBV19 to TRBJ2-1, with 12 bases that match TRBD1. In germline, CDR1 is LNHDA, CDR2 SQIVND (reference sequence). J was trimmed by 10 bases and V by 4 bases; bases with no gene match: 8. The CDR3 length is 15 residues. CDR3 loop: CASSNRDRGRLEQFF. The CDR3 DNA is TGTGCCAGTAGTAACCGGGACAGGGGGCGCCTCGAGCAGTTCTTC.

The chain employs TRBV4-1 and TRBJ1-4; D is perhaps TRBD1 (5 bases). Deletions cut 0 bases from V and 2 bases from J, with 10 bases between. The germline V gene encodes CDR1 MGHRA and CDR2 YSYEKL. The CDR3 loop spans 16 amino acids. The CDR3 DNA reads as TGCGCCAGCAGCCAAGACGGGGGGTCGACTAATGAAAAACTGTTTTTT. Translation gives CASSQDGGSTNEKLFF.

This rearrangement joins TRBV10-3 to TRBJ2-7, with 8 bases lining up with TRBD1. Germline-derived CDR1 and CDR2 are ENHRY and SYGVKD. The CDR3 is 16 amino acids. V was clipped by 6 bases and J by 4 bases; unmatched bases: 14. For the CDR3, the DNA is TGTGCCATCAGCCGGACCGCGACAGGGGACATTTACGAGCAGTACTTC. The encoded protein is CAISRTATGDIYEQYF.

This rearrangement joins TRBV5-8 to TRBJ1-5; 10 bases line up with TRBD1. V trimming: 3 bases; J trimming: 4 bases; junction bases outside the gene matches: 1. This CDR3 is built from 14 residues. Germline-derived CDR1 and CDR2 are SGHTS and YDEGEE. CDR3 DNA sequence: TGTGCCAGCAGCTGGGGACAGGGGAATCAGCCCCAGCATTTT. Translating it yields CASSWGQGNQPQHF.

The rearrangement uses TRBV7-2 and TRBJ2-5, with D tentatively TRBD1 (5 bases). In germline, CDR1 is SGHTA, CDR2 FQGNSA. The CDR3 has 16 residues. Trimming removed 4 bases at V and 1 base at J, with 16 bases between. The DNA of the CDR3 is TGTGCCAGCAGCTCAGCGCTTGGACACCCCCAAGAGACCCAGTACTTC. It encodes CASSSALGHPQETQYF. Filled out from reference TRBV7-2 and TRBJ2-5, the complete variable domain reads GAGVSQSPSNKVTEKGKDVELRCDPISGHTALYWYRQSLGQGLEFLIYFQGNSAPDKSGLPSDRFSAERTGGSVSTLTIQRTQQEDSAVYLCASSSALGHPQETQYFGPGTRLLVL.

The chain's CDR3 is CASKGLAGSTGELFF. The CDR3 DNA sequence: TGTGCCAGTAAAGGACTAGCGGGAAGCACCGGGGAGCTGTTTTTT. The chain carries TRBV19 and TRBJ2-2; 12 nucleotides line up with TRBD2. The CDR3 has 15 amino acids. In germline, CDR1 is LNHDA, CDR2 SQIVND (reference sequence). Trimming took 7 bases from V and 4 from J; bases not matched to a gene: 4.

This clone was detected a few times. The rearrangement joins TRBV5-6 to TRBJ2-2; TRBD1 agrees at 12 bases. Trimming took 5 bases from V and 3 from J; bases not matched to a gene: 8. CDR1 is SGHDT and CDR2 is YYEEEE in the germline V gene. The CDR3 spans 17 residues. The CDR3 DNA follows: TGTGCCAGCAGATTTAGGGGGACAGGGGGCTACACCGGGGAGCTGTTTTTT. Its protein product is CASRFRGTGGYTGELFF.

This rearrangement joins TRBV10-3 to TRBJ1-2, with a possible D match to TRBD1 (5 bases). The CDR3 totals 17 residues. The germline V gene has CDR1 ENHRY and CDR2 SYGVKD. Trimming removed 3 bases at V and 3 bases at J, with 20 bases between. DNA of the CDR3: TGTGCCATCAGTGATATGGGGGAGAAAATTACGTACTATGGCTACACCTTC. Protein product: CAISDMGEKITYYGYTF.

The rearrangement links TRBV28 to TRBJ1-1; 7 nucleotides agree with TRBD1. Germline lookup yields CDR1 MDHEN and CDR2 SYDVKM. V lost 7 bases, J lost 0 bases, and 5 bases stayed unmatched. CDR3 length: 14 residues. CDR3 loop: CASTPQGLNTEAFF. In DNA, the CDR3 is TGTGCCAGCACCCCACAGGGGCTGAACACTGAAGCTTTCTTT. Together with reference TRBV28 and TRBJ1-1, the CDR3 gives the full variable domain: DVKVTQSSRYLVKRTGEKVFLECVQDMDHENMFWYRQDPGLGLRLIYFSYDVKMKEKGDIPEGYSVSREKKERFSLILESASTNQTSMYLCASTPQGLNTEAFFGQGTRLTVV.

This clone was picked up a small number of times. The gene calls are TRBV7-2 and TRBJ2-7; 7 nucleotides line up with TRBD2. This CDR3 has 16 residues. CDR1 and CDR2 (germline): SGHTA, FQGNSA. With V trimmed by 5 bases and J by 1 base, 11 bases remained unmatched. The DNA of the CDR3 is TGTGCCAGCAGCCGGGCCGGGGGGTACAATTCCTACGAGCAGTACTTC. Translated: CASSRAGGYNSYEQYF. The full variable domain, its missing parts supplied by reference TRBV7-2 and TRBJ2-7, is GAGVSQSPSNKVTEKGKDVELRCDPISGHTALYWYRQSLGQGLEFLIYFQGNSAPDKSGLPSDRFSAERTGGSVSTLTIQRTQQEDSAVYLCASSRAGGYNSYEQYFGPGTRLTVT.

This rearrangement joins TRBV6-1 to TRBJ1-1; D unclear. This CDR3 is built from 10 residues. Germline V gives CDR1 MNHNS, CDR2 SASEGT. Trimming left V 8 bases short and J 3 bases short, with 4 bases between. The CDR3 is CASRDTEAFF. The CDR3 DNA reads TGTGCCAGCCGGGACACTGAAGCTTTCTTT.

V and J are TRBV28 and TRBJ2-5; 12 nucleotides match TRBD2. The CDR3 covers 15 residues. V gave up 6 bases and J gave up 5 bases; unmatched junction bases: 7. Looked up from germline, CDR1 is MDHEN and CDR2 is SYDVKM. The CDR3 DNA follows: TGTGCCAGCAGGCGCCCCGGGACTAGCGGGGAGACCCAGTACTTC. Its translation is CASRRPGTSGETQYF. The full variable domain, with the rest looked up from reference TRBV28 and TRBJ2-5, is DVKVTQSSRYLVKRTGEKVFLECVQDMDHENMFWYRQDPGLGLRLIYFSYDVKMKEKGDIPEGYSVSREKKERFSLILESASTNQTSMYLCASRRPGTSGETQYFGPGTRLLVL.

V is TRBV4-2 and J is TRBJ1-2; weak D call: TRBD1 (6 bases). From germline, CDR1 is LGHNA and CDR2 YNFKEQ. Trimming removed 1 base from V and 6 bases from J, with 9 bases in between. The CDR3 is 13 residues long. CDR3 in amino acids: CASSQARGNGYTF. As DNA, the CDR3 is TGTGCCAGCAGCCAAGCCAGGGGAAATGGCTACACCTTC.

V is TRBV7-6 and J is TRBJ2-3; D not certain. This CDR3 is built from 13 residues. The germline CDR1 and CDR2 sequences are SGHVS and FNYEAQ. V was pared by 5 bases and J by 6 bases, with 12 bases between. Here the CDR3 DNA reads TGTGCCAGCAGCCCCGGGTTGGCCGATACGCAGTATTTT. Protein: CASSPGLADTQYF.

This chain uses TRBV28 with TRBJ1-5; no definite D call. The V end lost 5 bases, the J end lost 7 bases, and 9 bases lay between the germline ends. This CDR3 comprises 12 residues. CDR1 is MDHEN, CDR2 SYDVKM, per germline. CDR3: CASSPRVQPQHF. The CDR3 DNA is TGTGCCAGCAGTCCTCGGGTCCAGCCCCAGCATTTT. The full variable domain, in which reference TRBV28 and TRBJ1-5 provide the parts outside the CDR3, is DVKVTQSSRYLVKRTGEKVFLECVQDMDHENMFWYRQDPGLGLRLIYFSYDVKMKEKGDIPEGYSVSREKKERFSLILESASTNQTSMYLCASSPRVQPQHFGDGTRLSIL.

The chain is built from TRBV27 and TRBJ2-1; 8 positions match TRBD1. In germline, CDR1 is MNHEY, CDR2 SMNVEV (reference sequence). The CDR3 covers 14 residues. With V trimmed by 4 bases and J by 6 bases, 5 bases remained unmatched. CDR3: CASSSRTGINEQFF. The CDR3 DNA sequence: TGTGCCAGCAGTTCCCGGACAGGGATCAATGAGCAGTTCTTC.

The chain employs TRBV4-1 and TRBJ1-4; 9 nucleotides agree with TRBD1. Unmatched junction bases numbered 10, after V lost 3 bases and J lost 8 bases. The CDR3 extends over 16 amino acids. Germline V gene sequence: CDR1 MGHRA, CDR2 YSYEKL. The CDR3 here is CASSHLGRDREEKLFF. The CDR3 DNA sequence: TGCGCCAGCAGCCACTTAGGGAGGGACAGGGAAGAAAAACTGTTTTTT.

J is TRBJ2-7 and V is TRBV7-6; TRBD2 might be the D (6 bases). Trimming removed 1 base from V and 7 bases from J, with 14 bases in between. Germline V gives CDR1 SGHVS, CDR2 FNYEAQ. The CDR3 is 14 residues long. CDR3 amino acids: CASSLGPDRGEQYF. The DNA for the CDR3 is TGTGCCAGCAGCTTAGGGCCTGACCGGGGGGAGCAGTACTTC.

V and J are TRBV4-2 and TRBJ2-1; TRBD2 might be the D (6 bases). Trimming shortened V by 0 bases and J by 7 bases, and 10 bases separated the two germline ends. This CDR3 region has 14 residues. The germline V gene encodes CDR1 LGHNA and CDR2 YNFKEQ. CDR3 residues: CASSQDFAGNEQFF. The CDR3 DNA is TGTGCCAGCAGCCAAGATTTTGCGGGAAATGAGCAGTTCTTC.

The chain carries TRBV6-5 and TRBJ2-1, with a possible D match to TRBD1 (5 bases). Trimming removed 7 bases at V and 12 bases at J, with 19 bases between. Germline lookup yields CDR1 MNHEY and CDR2 SVGAGI. The CDR3 consists of 13 residues. CDR3 amino acids: CASTQGLYELQFF. The CDR3 region has the DNA TGTGCCAGCACCCAGGGCCTTTACGAACTGCAGTTCTTC.

The chain combines TRBV7-6 with TRBJ1-3; perhaps TRBD1 as D (5 bases). The CDR3 contains 12 residues. V was pared by 2 bases and J by 7 bases, with 6 bases between. Germline V gene sequence: CDR1 SGHVS, CDR2 FNYEAQ. The CDR3 region is CASSLWGNTIYF. The DNA for the CDR3 is TGTGCCAGCAGCTTATGGGGGAACACCATATATTTT. The variable domain in full, with the rest retrieved from reference TRBV7-6 and TRBJ1-3, is GAGVSQSPRYKVTKRGQDVALRCDPISGHVSLYWYRQALGQGPEFLTYFNYEAQQDKSGLPNDRFSAERPEGSISTLTIQRTEQRDSAMYRCASSLWGNTIYFGEGSWLTVV.

This chain connects TRBV20-1 to TRBJ2-7; the D is unclear. From germline, CDR1 is DFQATT and CDR2 SNEGSKA (reference sequence). V was cut by 2 bases and J by 3 bases, with 5 bases left in between. The CDR3 sequence is 11 residues long. The CDR3 DNA reads TGCAGTGCTAGATTGGACTACGAGCAGTACTTC. It yields the protein CSARLDYEQYF.